This T cell receptor beta chain appears in the sequencing data of a study of shared clonotypes between healthy human individuals (dated by TCRdb to the early 2020s). Regarding the research as a whole: The cohort included a few men and a couple of women between 18 and 49 years of age. For each donor, three plates each were used for CD4 naive and CD4 memory, two plates were used for CD8 naive, and one plate was used for CD8 memory. The study deeply sequenced blood TCR repertoires of about 5 healthy adults to estimate repertoire size and the extent of clonotype sharing between individuals. Different laboratories and diverse techniques were used to prepare libraries and sequence TCR repertoires, to increase sequencing depth and limit assay-specific biases. Between about 0.94 and 8.9 billion PBMCs per donor were obtained by leukapheresis. Study-wide findings and limitations: Naive subsets generally had larger estimated clonotype richness than memory subsets did. Only blood was sampled, and tissue TCR repertoires likely differ from those in blood. Sharing across a few donors was observed for around 4.8% of naive CD4, 3% to 3.5% of naive CD8, roughly 2.4% of memory CD4, and about 0.38% of memory CD8 clonotypes. Higher generation probabilities were observed for clonotypes shared by all four sorted-subset donors than for non-shared clonotypes. The small number of donors limited the genetic and exposure-history diversity represented. Rarefaction of sorted-subset datasets indicated incomplete sequencing despite the large sequencing depth. Pairwise subsampling led to the expectation that sequencing depth would affect the degree of clonotype sharing among donors.

V is shortened by 0 bases, J by 11 bases, and the region joining them spans 17 bases. There are 14 amino acids in the CDR3, from cysteine to phenylalanine inclusive. Kept here is only the CDR3 DNA, which spans 42 bases and is read in frame from base 1. From a lookup of the germline V gene, CDR1 and CDR2 are SGHRS and YFSETQ. Regarding this clone: Which antigen it targets is not known. The record has no base qualities; no much larger clone is one base away.

Using the deep immunoSEQ assay, TCR CDR3 regions were amplified from genomic DNA by multiplex PCR. For each cell subset, the extracted genomic DNA was distributed evenly across all wells of several immunoSEQ 96-well plates, and each plate served as one replicate. For sorted subsets, about 0.2 ug genomic DNA, equal to tens of thousands of T cell genomes, was loaded into each replicate PCR. Purified libraries were quantified with a Qubit 3.0 fluorometer, sized on a Bioanalyzer 2100, and re-quantified with the KAPA Library Quantification kit. Every immunoSEQ 96-well plate was sequenced on a dedicated single-read 150-cycle Illumina NextSeq 550 flow cell. Turning to the authors' computational methods: Because only junctional sequences without quality scores were contained in the immunoSEQ output, filtering matching that applied to full-length reads could not be performed. To assign V/J genes and CDR3, sequences were annotated using PyIR, a Python wrapper for IgBLAST v1.9, with IMGT germline references. Reads were filtered out if the reads had weak V/J assignments (E-value above 1e-6), no CDR3, stop codons, out-of-frame junctions, or ambiguous translated residues. V3J clonotypes were defined by identical inferred V gene, J gene, and CDR3 amino acid sequence. The percentage overlap between two repertoires was calculated by dividing the number of shared unique clonotypes by the size of the smaller repertoire. RTK rarefaction, the Chao1 estimator, and Recon v2.1 estimates of unobserved clonotypes were used to assess repertoire richness. Generation probabilities for all TCRbeta clonotypes obtained by the gDNA method from a handful of donors were computed using OLGA. In its TCRdb copy, this immuneACCESS table keeps in-frame sequences only and misses some clones. Where compared with another copy, unresolved V genes explain less than half of these, and the others have no known cause. That table supplies the V and J calls and clone size; D and trimming were determined from the DNA. This sample has some 2.1 million clones in its table, and over 85% of those were observed once. The top ten clones comprise under 0.15% of the sample.

Donors were healthy HIV-negative adults with no recently reported acute infections or vaccinations. Every donor was a Caucasian adult living in Nashville, Tennessee, USA. Magnetic negative selection was used to enrich CD4+ T cells, after which naive cells were positively selected on CD45RA and the negative fraction became the memory subset. After blood collection by leukapheresis, PBMCs were isolated using Ficoll-Histopaque density gradient centrifugation and then cryopreserved in the vapor phase of liquid nitrogen. Analytical flow cytometry was used to check the purity and quantity of every magnetically sorted T cell population. Each sorted fraction had its genomic DNA isolated and then quantified by UV absorbance on a Nanodrop 2000c.

The receptor chain draws on TRBV5-1 and TRBJ1-1; TRBD1 is perhaps the D gene, given 5 matching bases. The source material was naive CD4+ T cells sorted from blood. According to the study, the label for this sample's cell subset or site signals: CD45RA+ positively selected. The TCR comes from a man aged 18 to 29 in good health. The DNA sequence is TGCGCCAGCAGCTTGGTAGGGACCCCTATAGCCGCTTTCTTT. Its translation reads: CASSLVGTPIAAFF.